One and the same sample provided the 6 T cell receptor beta chains below, sequenced in a study of OX40 agonist ivuxolimab in advanced cancers. Clones were sequenced by immunoSEQ multiplex PCR, and TCRdb holds only the in-frame ones, with some missing. Among roughly 45,000 clones listed, 70% to 90% were seen once. This material consisted of CD4+ or CD8+ T cells sorted from blood, taken in a trial of the OX40 agonist ivuxolimab. All receptors come from an adult with an advanced solid tumor such as melanoma, head and neck, liver or kidney cancer.

This chain connects TRBV28 to TRBJ2-7, with TRBD1 matching 8 bases. Germline CDR1 and CDR2: MDHEN and SYDVKM. V shed 5 bases, J shed 5 bases, and the junction held 11 bases outside the gene matches. The CDR3 is made up of 15 amino acids. In DNA, the CDR3 is TGTGCCAGCAGTCAACCCCTCAGGGGGCGCGACGAGCAGTACTTC. Protein: CASSQPLRGRDEQYF.

This clone was recorded only once. This chain connects TRBV5-1 to TRBJ2-1; 10 bases are a match to TRBD2. Trimming took 7 bases from V and 8 from J; bases not matched to a gene: 15. The CDR3 spans 16 residues. Per the germline V gene, CDR1 is SGHRS and CDR2 is YFSETQ. This CDR3 is CASATIRLAGEDEQFF. CDR3 nucleotide sequence: TGCGCCAGCGCCACGATCAGGCTAGCGGGAGAGGATGAGCAGTTCTTC.

This chain connects TRBV19 to TRBJ2-1; D may be TRBD2 (9 bases). V shed 4 bases and J shed 5 bases, with 30 bases lying between them. Germline V gene lookup returns CDR1 LNHDA and CDR2 SQIVND (reference sequence). The CDR3 consists of 20 residues. CDR3 loop: CASSKHRQGMAGGLNNEQFF. CDR3 sequence (DNA): TGTGCCAGTAGTAAACATCGACAGGGGATGGCGGGAGGGCTAAACAATGAGCAGTTCTTC.

The V call is TRBV18, the J call TRBJ2-5; TRBD2 matches 9 bases. V was clipped by 0 bases and J by 4 bases; unmatched bases: 9. Germline CDR1 and CDR2: KGHSH and LQKENI. CDR3 length: 17 residues. This CDR3 reads CASSPPISAGGRETQYF. The CDR3, as DNA: TGTGCCAGCTCACCACCCATTTCTGCGGGAGGGAGAGAGACCCAGTACTTC. Variable domain in full (rest from reference TRBV18 and TRBJ2-5): NAGVMQNPRHLVRRRGQEARLRCSPMKGHSHVYWYRQLPEEGLKFMVYLQKENIIDESGMPKERFSAEFPKEGPSILRIQQVVRGDSAAYFCASSPPISAGGRETQYFGPGTRLLVL.

This chain joins TRBV5-8 and TRBJ2-2; D may match TRBD1 or TRBD2 (5 bases each). Trimming pared 4 bases from V and 3 bases from J, leaving 13 bases between. CDR3 length: 15 residues. The germline gives CDR1 SGHTS, CDR2 YDEGEE. The CDR3 DNA sequence: TGTGCCAGCAGCCATTCTGGGGGTTACACCGGGGAGCTGTTTTTT. Translation gives CASSHSGGYTGELFF.

The chain joins TRBV7-3 to TRBJ2-1, with 8 bases identical to TRBD1. Trimming removed 5 bases from V and 3 bases from J; junction bases left unmatched: 6. The CDR3 is 15 amino acids. The V gene's germline CDR1 is SGHTA and CDR2 FQGTGA. In DNA, the CDR3 is TGTGCCAGCAGCGCAAGGGGACAGGACTACAATGAGCAGTTCTTC. Its translation: CASSARGQDYNEQFF.